The subject of this entry is one TCR beta chain. The table came from immunoSEQ multiplex PCR; TCRdb's copy has only in-frame clones and leaves some out. This repertoire shows 150,000 to 200,000 clones, 85% to 95% found once; its top ten account for around 0.9%. This sample stems from a study of T cell responses to AZD1222 COVID-19 vaccine. The CDR3 totals 14 residues. Germline CDR1 SGDLS, CDR2 YYNGEE. Between the trimmed V and J ends, which lost 0 bases and 3 bases, there was a span of 7 bases. This chain uses TRBV9 with TRBJ1-3; unclear D gene. The specimen comprised peripheral blood, sampled on day 0 of AZD1222 vaccination. This TCR was sampled from an adult in good health. CDR3 DNA: TGTGCCAGCAGCGTAGTCGGCAGTGGAAACACCATATATTTT. It is translated as CASSVVGSGNTIYF. Full variable domain (remainder filled in from reference TRBV9 and TRBJ1-3): DSGVTQTPKHLITATGQRVTLRCSPRSGDLSVYWYQQSLDQGLQFLIQYYNGEERAKGNILERFSAQQFPDLHSELNLSSLELGDSALYFCASSVVGSGNTIYFGEGSWLTVV.